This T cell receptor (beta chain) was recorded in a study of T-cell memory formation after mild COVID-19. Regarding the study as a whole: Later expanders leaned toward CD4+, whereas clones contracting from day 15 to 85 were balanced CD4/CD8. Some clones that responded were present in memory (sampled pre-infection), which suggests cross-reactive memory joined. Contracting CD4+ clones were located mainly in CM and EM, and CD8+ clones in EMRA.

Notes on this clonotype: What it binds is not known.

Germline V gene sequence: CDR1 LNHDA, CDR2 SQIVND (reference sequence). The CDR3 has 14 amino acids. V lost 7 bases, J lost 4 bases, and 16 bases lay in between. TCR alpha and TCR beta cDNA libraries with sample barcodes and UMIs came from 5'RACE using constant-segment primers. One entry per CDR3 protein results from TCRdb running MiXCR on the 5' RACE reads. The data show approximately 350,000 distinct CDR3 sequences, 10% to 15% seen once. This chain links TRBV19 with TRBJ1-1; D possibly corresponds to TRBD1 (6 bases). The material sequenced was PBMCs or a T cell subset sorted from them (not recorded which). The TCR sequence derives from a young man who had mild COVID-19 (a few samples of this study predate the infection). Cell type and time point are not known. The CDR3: CASIGGSGGTEAFF. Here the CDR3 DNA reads TGTGCCAGTATAGGGGGATCGGGGGGCACTGAAGCTTTCTTT.